These T cell receptor beta chains were read from a single sample in a study of blood T cell dynamics during melanoma immunotherapy. Here immunoSEQ multiplex PCR was the method, and the copy in TCRdb shows in-frame clones only, minus some. The repertoire holds 7,800 or so clones, with 81% as singletons. The material sequenced was blood, taken from a patient treated with checkpoint blockade. Receptors were obtained from a human donor with melanoma. CDR3s include the opening cysteine and the closing phenylalanine or tryptophan. A D gene is named only where the DNA matches it firmly. Some rows mark clone size as missing; the rest say once, few, many or name a class of expanded clone.

v_gene: TRBV28
d_gene: TRBD1
j_gene: TRBJ1-1
abundance: -
CDR3aa: CASRLGGSGGKIEAFF
CDR3nt: TGTGCCAGCAGATTGGGTGGGTCAGGGGGCAAGATTGAAGCTTTCTTT

v_gene: TRBV6-5
d_gene: -
j_gene: TRBJ2-7
abundance: -
CDR3aa: CASRWLDEQYF
CDR3nt: TGTGCCAGCAGGTGGTTAGACGAGCAGTACTTC

v_gene: TRBV5-4
d_gene: -
j_gene: TRBJ2-6
abundance: -
CDR3aa: CASSLGGTGANVLTF
CDR3nt: TGTGCCAGCAGCTTGGGAGGTACCGGGGCCAACGTCCTGACTTTC

v_gene: TRBV7-6
d_gene: TRBD1
j_gene: TRBJ2-3
abundance: -
CDR3aa: CASSQGNRGRTDTQYF
CDR3nt: TGTGCCAGCAGCCAAGGAAACAGGGGACGGACAGATACGCAGTATTTT

v_gene: TRBV6-6
d_gene: TRBD2
j_gene: TRBJ2-3
abundance: -
CDR3aa: CASSYSGGANEDTQYF
CDR3nt: TGTGCCAGCAGTTATAGCGGGGGGGCCAATGAAGATACGCAGTATTTT

v_gene: TRBV2
d_gene: -
j_gene: TRBJ2-1
abundance: -
CDR3aa: CASSENGYNEQFF
CDR3nt: TGTGCCAGCAGTGAAAATGGTTACAATGAGCAGTTCTTC

v_gene: TRBV29-1
d_gene: TRBD1
j_gene: TRBJ1-2
abundance: few
CDR3aa: CSVEPGGNGYTF
CDR3nt: TGCAGCGTCGAGCCAGGGGGCAATGGCTACACCTTC

v_gene: TRBV28
d_gene: TRBD1
j_gene: TRBJ1-1
abundance: -
CDR3aa: CASRLGTGSTEAFF
CDR3nt: TGTGCCAGCAGACTTGGGACAGGGAGCACTGAAGCTTTCTTT

v_gene: TRBV30
d_gene: -
j_gene: TRBJ2-7
abundance: -
CDR3aa: CAWVRGTKEQYF
CDR3nt: TGTGCCTGGGTCCGGGGGACAAAGGAGCAGTACTTC

v_gene: TRBV2
d_gene: TRBD1
j_gene: TRBJ2-7
abundance: -
CDR3aa: CASSEAPGQESSYEQYF
CDR3nt: TGTGCCAGCAGTGAAGCGCCCGGACAGGAGAGCTCCTACGAGCAGTACTTC

v_gene: TRBV29-1
d_gene: -
j_gene: TRBJ2-2
abundance: -
CDR3aa: CSVEVWGAGELFF
CDR3nt: TGCAGCGTTGAAGTATGGGGGGCCGGGGAGCTGTTTTTT

v_gene: TRBV7-7
d_gene: TRBD1
j_gene: TRBJ1-2
abundance: -
CDR3aa: CASSSSDRGPYYGYTF
CDR3nt: TGTGCCAGTAGCTCGTCTGACAGGGGGCCCTACTATGGCTACACCTTC